Listed below are T cell receptor beta chains from one sample, sequenced in a study of a mutant IDH1 vaccine in newly diagnosed glioma. Their antigens are not known. Some clones are missing from TCRdb's copy, which holds only in-frame ones; the method was immunoSEQ multiplex PCR. Of around 32,000 clones in the sample, approximately 78% were seen once. The sequences come from PBMCs, collected from a glioma patient whose treatment included an IDH1 peptide vaccine. The receptors were gathered from a woman aged 18-30 years with glioma. The CDR3 runs from the conserved cysteine through the conserved F or W. The D gene is left open where the match is weak. Only part of the rows carry a size: once, few, many, or a class if the clone is expanded.

D	size	V	J	CDR3	DNA
.	.	TRBV27	TRBJ2-7	CASSSVREQYF	TGTGCCAGCAGTTCCGTGAGGGAGCAGTACTTC
.	.	TRBV6-1	TRBJ1-4	CASTLQRNEKLFF	TGTGCCAGCACCCTACAGCGTAATGAAAAACTGTTTTTT
TRBD1	.	TRBV5-8	TRBJ2-3	CASSLVGQGAKYTQYF	TGTGCCAGCAGCTTGGTCGGACAGGGGGCGAAATATACGCAGTATTTT
TRBD1	.	TRBV30	TRBJ1-2	CAWGDRNYGYTF	TGTGCCTGGGGGGACAGGAACTATGGCTACACCTTC
TRBD2	.	TRBV7-9	TRBJ2-7	CASSLVAGISYEQYF	TGTGCCAGCAGCTTAGTAGCGGGAATCTCCTACGAGCAGTACTTC
TRBD1	.	TRBV9	TRBJ1-2	CASIRTGAASGYTF	TGTGCCAGCATACGGACAGGGGCCGCCAGTGGCTACACCTTC
.	.	TRBV19	TRBJ2-7	CASSIGPTYEQYF	TGTGCCAGTAGTATAGGTCCCACTTACGAGCAGTACTTC
.	.	TRBV27	TRBJ2-1	CATKQSRTFPDEQFF	TGTGCCACGAAACAATCCCGGACCTTCCCCGATGAGCAGTTCTTC
.	few	TRBV18	TRBJ1-1	CASSPLVNTEAFF	TGTGCCAGCTCACCGCTTGTGAACACTGAAGCTTTCTTT
.	few	TRBV14	TRBJ1-4	CASSQDIDGQYEKLFF	TGTGCCAGCAGCCAAGATATCGATGGACAGTACGAAAAACTGTTTTTT
TRBD2	.	TRBV6-5	TRBJ2-1	CASSITGLVSNEQFF	TGTGCCAGCAGTATAACGGGACTAGTCTCCAATGAGCAGTTCTTC
.	.	TRBV15	TRBJ1-2	CATSRDASDFGDGYTF	TGTGCCACCAGCAGAGACGCCTCGGACTTCGGCGATGGCTACACCTTC
.	.	TRBV5-1	TRBJ2-4	CASSLDATGAKNIQYF	TGCGCCAGCAGCTTGGACGCCACGGGAGCTAAGAACATTCAGTACTTC
.	.	TRBV4-1	TRBJ2-7	CASSQFSGGDEQYF	TGCGCCAGCAGCCAGTTTAGTGGGGGCGACGAGCAGTACTTC
.	few	TRBV14	TRBJ1-1	CASSQYTMNTEAFF	TGTGCCAGCAGCCAGTACACCATGAACACTGAAGCTTTCTTT
.	.	TRBV4-1	TRBJ1-1	CASSVQLNTEAFF	TGCGCCAGCAGTGTGCAGTTGAACACTGAAGCTTTCTTT
.	.	TRBV10-3	TRBJ2-3	CAISESREGPDRGTDTQYF	TGTGCCATCAGTGAGTCGAGAGAAGGGCCGGATAGAGGCACAGATACGCAGTATTTT
.	.	TRBV6-5	TRBJ2-7	CASSYSARAAYEQYF	TGTGCCAGCAGTTACTCGGCCCGGGCAGCCTACGAGCAGTACTTC
.	.	TRBV15	TRBJ1-3	CATSSAGTPGNTIYF	TGTGCCACCAGCAGCGCGGGAACCCCGGGAAACACCATATATTTT
.	.	TRBV7-2	TRBJ1-5	CASSLVDSNNQPQHF	TGTGCCAGCAGCTTAGTAGACAGTAACAATCAGCCCCAGCATTTT
.	.	TRBV9	TRBJ1-2	CASSEGPNYGYTF	TGTGCCAGCAGCGAGGGACCTAACTATGGCTACACCTTC
.	.	TRBV5-7	TRBJ2-7	CASSPAREQYF	TGTGCCAGCAGCCCGGCTCGAGAGCAGTACTTC
.	.	TRBV7-9	TRBJ2-5	CASSLLGGAETQYF	TGTGCCAGCAGCTTACTGGGGGGCGCAGAGACCCAGTACTTC
.	.	TRBV19	TRBJ1-3	CASSLRGRDSGNTIYF	TGTGCCAGTAGTCTCCGGGGGAGGGATTCTGGAAACACCATATATTTT
.	.	TRBV5-1	TRBJ2-3	CASSLDSKDRDTQYF	TGCGCCAGCAGCTTGGATTCAAAGGATAGGGATACGCAGTATTTT
.	.	TRBV5-1	TRBJ1-2	CASSLDGNYGYTF	TGCGCCAGCAGCTTGGATGGGAACTATGGCTACACCTTC
.	once	TRBV4-1	TRBJ2-7	CASSQDKSSYEQYF	TGCGCCAGCAGCCAAGATAAGAGTTCCTACGAGCAGTACTTC
TRBD2	.	TRBV6-5	TRBJ2-3	CASSSVTSGSTDTQYF	TGTGCCAGCAGTTCGGTGACTAGCGGGAGCACAGATACGCAGTATTTT
TRBD1	.	TRBV15	TRBJ2-1	CATSRGQGFNEQFF	TGTGCCACCAGCAGAGGACAGGGGTTCAATGAGCAGTTCTTC
.	.	TRBV18	TRBJ1-1	CASSPIGSGKGTEAFF	TGTGCCAGCTCACCAATAGGGTCAGGGAAGGGCACTGAAGCTTTCTTT
.	once	TRBV6-5	TRBJ1-5	CASRKGRGGWPQHF	TGTGCCAGCAGAAAAGGCCGCGGGGGCTGGCCCCAGCATTTT
TRBD1	.	TRBV6-1	TRBJ2-3	CATKKTGTDTQYF	TGTGCCACCAAAAAGACAGGGACAGATACGCAGTATTTT
.	.	TRBV19	TRBJ1-2	CASSRGAGDYGYTF	TGTGCCAGTAGTCGTGGCGCGGGGGACTATGGCTACACCTTC
.	few	TRBV4-1	TRBJ1-5	CASSQPPGNQPQHF	TGCGCCAGCAGCCAACCTCCCGGCAATCAGCCCCAGCATTTT
.	.	TRBV25-1	TRBJ1-2	CASSPRTDYGYTF	TGTGCCAGCAGTCCTCGGACAGACTATGGCTACACCTTC
.	.	TRBV1	TRBJ2-1	CTSSQGREVYNEQFF	TGCACCAGCAGCCAAGGGCGGGAGGTTTACAATGAGCAGTTCTTC
.	once	TRBV5-1	TRBJ2-7	CASRPVAGEAYEQYF	TGCGCCAGCAGACCAGTGGCAGGGGAAGCCTACGAGCAGTACTTC
.	few	TRBV28	TRBJ1-4	CASRRQINEKLFF	TGTGCCAGCAGACGGCAGATAAATGAAAAACTGTTTTTT
TRBD1	.	TRBV11-3	TRBJ1-1	CASSPGLTGAPVNTEAFF	TGTGCCAGCAGCCCAGGCTTAACAGGGGCCCCGGTGAACACTGAAGCTTTCTTT
TRBD1	.	TRBV11-2	TRBJ2-7	CASSVGQGAYEQYF	TGTGCCAGCAGCGTGGGACAGGGGGCTTACGAGCAGTACTTC
.	.	TRBV10-3	TRBJ1-2	CAIRGGPQGPHTF	TGTGCCATCAGGGGGGGGCCACAGGGACCTCACACCTTC
TRBD1	.	TRBV7-6	TRBJ2-1	CASSLIGGRSYNEQFF	TGTGCCAGCAGCTTAATAGGGGGCAGGTCCTACAATGAGCAGTTCTTC
.	.	TRBV19	TRBJ2-7	CASKPRGLGTYEQYF	TGTGCCAGTAAACCCCGGGGCCTCGGAACCTACGAGCAGTACTTC
.	.	TRBV4-2	TRBJ1-1	CASGMGLPNTEAFF	TGTGCCAGCGGGATGGGCTTGCCGAACACTGAAGCTTTCTTT
.	once	TRBV28	TRBJ2-7	CASSLGQVPYEQYF	TGTGCCAGCAGTTTAGGGCAGGTACCCTACGAGCAGTACTTC
.	.	TRBV7-9	TRBJ1-2	CASSLGQVGYGYTF	TGTGCCAGCAGCTTAGGACAGGTGGGCTATGGCTACACCTTC
.	.	TRBV6-6	TRBJ2-7	CASSYGQGSSYEQYF	TGTGCCAGCAGTTACGGCCAGGGCAGCTCCTACGAGCAGTACTTC
TRBD1	once	TRBV27	TRBJ1-4	CASSMSQFSAGTGGLDEKLFF	TGTGCCAGCAGTATGTCGCAATTCTCGGCCGGGACAGGGGGCCTCGATGAAAAACTGTTTTTT
TRBD1	.	TRBV28	TRBJ2-2	CASSLRTGTGELFF	TGTGCCAGCAGTTTAAGGACAGGGACCGGGGAGCTGTTTTTT
.	.	TRBV7-2	TRBJ2-3	CASSFFPVTDTQYF	TGTGCCAGCAGCTTCTTTCCTGTCACAGATACGCAGTATTTT
TRBD1	.	TRBV7-2	TRBJ1-2	CASSLVGQGNYGYTF	TGTGCCAGCAGCTTAGTAGGACAGGGGAACTATGGCTACACCTTC
TRBD1	.	TRBV19	TRBJ1-5	CASSIIRGLGSNQPQHF	TGTGCCAGTAGTATAATTAGGGGGCTGGGGAGCAATCAGCCCCAGCATTTT
.	.	TRBV27	TRBJ1-2	CASRPAQSYGYTF	TGTGCCAGCCGTCCGGCACAGAGCTATGGCTACACCTTC
.	few	TRBV2	TRBJ1-6	CASRDRDPGLALHF	TGTGCCAGCAGAGACCGGGACCCGGGGTTGGCCCTCCACTTT
TRBD1	.	TRBV7-7	TRBJ2-2	CASTSGQGATGELFF	TGTGCTAGCACCTCGGGACAGGGCGCCACCGGGGAGCTGTTTTTT
.	.	TRBV14	TRBJ2-5	CASSSFRQAGDQETQYF	TGTGCCAGCAGCTCCTTTCGACAGGCTGGGGATCAAGAGACCCAGTACTTC
.	.	TRBV5-1	TRBJ2-7	CASNGGTVYSYEQYF	TGCGCCAGCAATGGCGGGACAGTCTACTCCTACGAGCAGTACTTC
.	.	TRBV2	TRBJ2-7	CASSELTYEQYF	TGTGCCAGCAGTGAGTTAACCTACGAGCAGTACTTC
TRBD2	.	TRBV7-9	TRBJ2-3	CASTRFLAGVSDTQYF	TGTGCCAGCACCCGTTTTCTAGCGGGAGTGTCAGATACGCAGTATTTT